This entry lists 17 T cell receptor beta chains sequenced from one sample in a study of PD-L1 blockade in urothelial cancer. Here immunoSEQ multiplex PCR was the method, and the copy in TCRdb shows in-frame clones only, minus some. The sample lists roughly 25,000 clones, 84% occurring once. This material consisted of PBMCs, taken around atezolizumab (anti-PD-L1) treatment. All receptors derive from a man between 65 and 79 years old with urothelial cancer.

The chain recombines TRBV5-1 with TRBJ2-7; the D is unclear. The CDR3 consists of 13 residues. V lost 3 bases to trimming and J lost 2 bases, with 9 bases between them. CDR1 and CDR2 from the germline V gene are SGHRS and YFSETQ. The CDR3 protein is CASSSTRPYEQYF. CDR3 in DNA: TGCGCCAGCAGCTCGACACGTCCCTACGAGCAGTACTTC.

The rearrangement links TRBV18 to TRBJ2-1; D is possibly TRBD2 (6 bases). Germline V lookup: CDR1 KGHSH, CDR2 LQKENI. V was pared by 3 bases and J by 1 base, with 13 bases between. The CDR3 is made up of 16 amino acids. The CDR3 here is CASSPPTGGSYNEQFF. DNA for the CDR3: TGTGCCAGCTCACCCCCAACAGGAGGGTCCTACAATGAGCAGTTCTTC.

This sequence joins TRBV20-1 and TRBJ2-7; the D gene is possibly TRBD2 (5 bases). The CDR3 consists of 11 residues. Trimming left V 4 bases short and J 4 bases short, with 8 bases between. Per germline, CDR1 DFQATT and CDR2 SNEGSKA (reference sequence). CDR3 sequence reads: CSAILAYEQYF. In DNA form, the CDR3 reads TGCAGTGCTATCCTAGCTTACGAGCAGTACTTC.

The V and J genes are TRBV7-8 and TRBJ2-1; 10 nucleotides agree with TRBD2. CDR1 is SGHVS, CDR2 FQNEAQ, per germline. The CDR3 covers 16 residues. J gave up 6 bases and V 1 base, and 6 bases lay outside the gene matches. CDR3 sequence: CASSLVGLARSNEQFF. The CDR3, as DNA: TGTGCCAGCAGCTTAGTGGGACTAGCGCGATCCAATGAGCAGTTCTTC.

This sequence joins TRBV7-9 and TRBJ2-7, with no clear D. Trimming took off 3 bases at V and 4 bases at J, with 7 bases between the two ends. The CDR3 totals 12 residues. CDR1 and CDR2 (germline): SEHNR, FQNEAQ (reference sequence). The CDR3 bases are TGTGCCAGCAGCTTCGCGGCGTACGAGCAGTACTTC. It yields the protein CASSFAAYEQYF.

This chain connects TRBV6-1 to TRBJ2-5; 8 bases are shared with TRBD2. After removal of 2 bases from V and 4 bases from J, the junction contained 3 bases not matched to a gene. Germline CDR1 MNHNS, CDR2 SASEGT. The CDR3 consists of 14 residues. The CDR3 spells CASSESGGAETQYF. The CDR3 DNA is TGTGCCAGCAGTGAATCCGGGGGGGCAGAGACCCAGTACTTC.

The V and J genes are TRBV19 and TRBJ2-7; 11 bases map to TRBD2. Germline V gene lookup returns CDR1 LNHDA and CDR2 SQIVND (reference sequence). V shed 6 bases and J 1 base; nucleotides not matched to a gene: 5. The CDR3 has 15 amino acids. In DNA form, the CDR3 reads TGTGCCAGTAGGTTAGCGGGAGGGTCATCCTACGAGCAGTACTTC. Protein sequence: CASRLAGGSSYEQYF.

This clone came up a few times. The V call is TRBV5-8, the J call TRBJ2-1; 8 nucleotides align to TRBD1. The CDR3 runs to 16 residues. Germline V gene lookup returns CDR1 SGHTS and CDR2 YDEGEE. V lost 4 bases and J lost 5; bases outside the gene matches: 11. CDR3 residues: CASSQRTGGPHNEQFF. CDR3 nucleotides: TGTGCCAGCAGCCAGCGAACAGGGGGACCCCACAATGAGCAGTTCTTC. The full variable domain, with the rest looked up from reference TRBV5-8 and TRBJ2-1, is EAGVTQSPTHLIKTRGQQATLRCSPISGHTSVYWYQQALGLGLQFLLWYDEGEERNRGNFPPRFSGRQFPNYSSELNVNALELEDSALYLCASSQRTGGPHNEQFFGPGTRLTVL.

The gene calls are TRBV7-3 and TRBJ2-1; D ambiguous. The CDR3 consists of 13 residues. The germline V gene has CDR1 SGHTA and CDR2 FQGTGA. The V gene lost 1 base and the J gene lost 9 bases, with 10 bases spanning the gap. CDR3 bases: TGTGCCAGCAGCTTAAGAGAGGAGAGTGAGCAGTTCTTC. Amino acid sequence: CASSLREESEQFF.

A remark on this clone: A read error may produce the germline difference seen at one junction end. The chain carries TRBV30 and TRBJ2-7; 14 nucleotides match TRBD2. Germline V gene data show CDR1 as GTSNPN and CDR2 as SVGIG (reference sequence). This CDR3 comprises 12 residues. CDR3 in DNA: TGTGCCTGGGGCCTCGGACTAGCGGGAGGAAACTTC. It translates to CAWGLGLAGGNF.

The V and J genes are TRBV4-2 and TRBJ2-2, with a possible D match to TRBD2 (6 bases). Germline values: CDR1 LGHNA, CDR2 YNFKEQ. V lost 4 bases and J 2 bases, leaving 17 bases between the germline ends. The CDR3 is 17 residues long. In DNA form, the CDR3 reads TGTGCCAGCAGCCTCCTCTTAGGCGGGACTAACACCGGGGAGCTGTTTTTT. This encodes CASSLLLGGTNTGELFF.

This clone has a handful of counts. The rearrangement uses TRBV30 and TRBJ1-5; weak D call: TRBD1 (5 bases). Per germline, CDR1 GTSNPN and CDR2 SVGIG (reference sequence). The V end lost 2 bases, the J end lost 1 base, and 15 bases lay between the germline ends. The CDR3 has 16 amino acids. CDR3 bases: TGTGCCTGGAGTAGTGGAACTTGGGGCAGCAATCAGCCCCAGCATTTT. The encoded protein is CAWSSGTWGSNQPQHF.

V is TRBV10-1 and J is TRBJ1-1; D may be TRBD1 (6 bases). Germline-derived CDR1 and CDR2 are WNHNN and SYGVQD (reference sequence). The CDR3 has 13 amino acids. V was cut by 6 bases and J by 2 bases, with 10 bases left in between. In DNA form, the CDR3 reads TGCGCCAGCAGGTACAGGGAAAACACTGAAGCTTTCTTT. Its protein is CASRYRENTEAFF.

The V and J genes are TRBV7-9 and TRBJ2-3; unclear D gene. CDR3 length: 11 amino acids. Between the trimmed V and J ends, which lost 7 bases and 6 bases, there was a span of 8 bases. CDR1 SEHNR and CDR2 FQNEAQ come from the germline V gene (reference sequence). The CDR3 here is CASTRADTQYF. CDR3 nucleotides: TGTGCCAGCACCCGAGCCGATACGCAGTATTTT.

V gene TRBV5-1 combines with J gene TRBJ1-2; no firm D call. V was trimmed by 2 bases and J by 7 bases, leaving 15 bases between them. Germline V gives CDR1 SGHRS, CDR2 YFSETQ. CDR3 length equals 14 residues. The DNA for the CDR3 is TGCGCCAGCAGCTTTAACACCCCCGGGAGTGGCTACACCTTC. Its protein is CASSFNTPGSGYTF.

On this clone: Additional DNA sequences in this sample encode the identical CDR3. The rearrangement uses TRBV5-1 and TRBJ2-7; TRBD1 matches at 8 bases. V lost 4 bases, J lost 3 bases, and 6 bases stayed unmatched. CDR1 is SGHRS, CDR2 YFSETQ, per germline. CDR3 length: 14 amino acids. DNA for the CDR3: TGCGCCAGCAGCCCCGGGACAGGCCACTACGAGCAGTACTTC. Its protein is CASSPGTGHYEQYF.

The chain carries TRBV2 and TRBJ1-5; TRBD1 aligns across 11 bases. The CDR3 spans 15 residues. The V and J ends lost 6 bases and 7 bases, in that order; junction bases with no gene match: 8. Germline loops: CDR1 SNHLY, CDR2 FYNNEI. CDR3 coding DNA: TGTGCCAGCAGGAACCACGGGACAGGGGGACAGCCCCAGCATTTT. Encoded protein: CASRNHGTGGQPQHF.